This T cell receptor (beta chain) was sequenced in a study of siplizumab effects on memory and regulatory T cells. Overall study results and limits: Roughly 75-95% of dividing CD4+ or CD8+ clones were without an attributable naive or memory phenotype. Proliferating Tregs taken from siplizumab cultures were not shown to have a confirmed suppressive function. With siplizumab, mappable alloreactive CD4+ clones averaged around 65% Treg-derived, versus around 27% in controls.

This CDR3 has 15 residues. V lost 3 bases and J 2 bases, leaving 8 bases between the germline ends. Per the germline V gene, CDR1 is SNHLY and CDR2 is FYNNEI. Notes on this clone: Its antigen is not identified.

The study assayed around 9.2 x 10^4 TCR templates per sample. Sequencing was performed with immunoSEQ multiplex PCR; in TCRdb, only in-frame clones are kept and a portion is missing. The sample includes around 95,000 clones, approximately 94% of them seen just once. This clonotype originated in a human donor in good health. The chain employs TRBV2 and TRBJ2-6; D not certain. The sequenced material came from non-Treg CD4+ T cells sorted from blood. The CDR3 sequence is CASSDGPAGANVLTF. The DNA for the CDR3 is TGTGCCAGCAGTGATGGGCCAGCTGGGGCCAACGTCCTGACTTTC.